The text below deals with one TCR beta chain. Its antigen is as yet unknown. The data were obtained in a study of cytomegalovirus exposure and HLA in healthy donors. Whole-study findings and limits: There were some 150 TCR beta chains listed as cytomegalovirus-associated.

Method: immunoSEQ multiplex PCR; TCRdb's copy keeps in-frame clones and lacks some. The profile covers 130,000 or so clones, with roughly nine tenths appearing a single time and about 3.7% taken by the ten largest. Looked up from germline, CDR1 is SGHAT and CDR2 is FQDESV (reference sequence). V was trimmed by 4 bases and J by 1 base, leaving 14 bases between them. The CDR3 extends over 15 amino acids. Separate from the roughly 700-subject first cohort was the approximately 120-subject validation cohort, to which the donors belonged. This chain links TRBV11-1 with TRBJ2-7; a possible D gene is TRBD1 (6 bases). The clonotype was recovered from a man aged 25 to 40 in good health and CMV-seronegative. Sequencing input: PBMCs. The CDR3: CASSYLAGASYEQYF. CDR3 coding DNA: TGTGCCAGCAGCTATCTCGCAGGGGCGTCCTACGAGCAGTACTTC.